One T cell receptor beta chain is described in this entry. Study processing details: Estimation of nucleated cell counts was performed using reference gene primer amplification. TCRdb's table, derived via immunoSEQ multiplex PCR, lists solely in-frame clones and lacks some. V and J calls and clone size are given by that table; D and trimming were obtained from the DNA. Of around 260,000 clones listed, around 83% were seen once; the top ten hold less than 4%. This entry comes from a study of blood T cell repertoires in COVID-19. In the study overall: Samples of COVID-19 (acute and convalescent) were obtained from the United States, Italy and Spain. Sources were T cells, B-cell-depleted T cells, or PBMCs; the material itself was cDNA or gDNA.

Germline V gives CDR1 MNHEY, CDR2 SMNVEV (reference sequence). There are 13 residues in the CDR3. The V and J ends lost 3 bases and 6 bases, in that order; junction bases with no gene match: 3. The sequence was collected from a man aged 18 to 29 with active or convalescent COVID-19. The sample comprised peripheral blood. The rearrangement joins TRBV27 to TRBJ2-3, with 7 bases identical to TRBD2. DNA for the CDR3: TGTGCCAGCAGTTTTCTCGGGGGGGATACGCAGTATTTT. This encodes CASSFLGGDTQYF.